A selection of T cell receptor beta chains follows, all from one sample in a study of blood T cell repertoires in COVID-19. Measured with immunoSEQ multiplex PCR; TCRdb has only the in-frame clones, and not every one. The repertoire consists of approximately 120,000 clones, with about 80% occurring once and the leading ten covering 25%. The sequenced sample was peripheral blood. The receptor source for this set is a human donor in a cohort sampled during active COVID-19. Both conserved end residues are part of each CDR3. Fields, in order: clone size, D gene, V gene, J gene, CDR3 DNA, CDR3 protein. A D gene is named only where the DNA matches it firmly. Not every row has a clone size; where given, it reads once, few, many or a size class.

clone size: few; D gene: .; V gene: TRBV6-2/TRBV6-3; J gene: TRBJ1-5; CDR3 DNA: TGTGCCAGCAGTTACGGCGGGGGCAATCAGCCCCAGCATTTT; CDR3 protein: CASSYGGGNQPQHF
clone size: .; D gene: .; V gene: TRBV28; J gene: TRBJ2-2; CDR3 DNA: TGTGCCAGCAGTTTAGGGTACAGGAACACCGGGGAGCTGTTTTTT; CDR3 protein: CASSLGYRNTGELFF
clone size: .; D gene: .; V gene: TRBV21-1; J gene: TRBJ2-7; CDR3 DNA: TGTGCCAGCAGCAAGGTCCTAGCGGGAGCCTACGAGCAGTACTTC; CDR3 protein: CASSKVLAGAYEQYF
clone size: .; D gene: .; V gene: TRBV29-1; J gene: TRBJ2-3; CDR3 DNA: TGCAGCGTTGAAGGGACAGCACACACAGATACGCAGTATTTT; CDR3 protein: CSVEGTAHTDTQYF
clone size: .; D gene: .; V gene: TRBV3-1/TRBV3-2; J gene: TRBJ2-1; CDR3 DNA: TGTGCCAGCAGCCGCACACCGAATGAGCAGTTCTTC; CDR3 protein: CASSRTPNEQFF
clone size: .; D gene: .; V gene: TRBV10-3; J gene: TRBJ1-3; CDR3 DNA: TGTGCCATCACTGTGAGTTCTGGAAACACCATATATTTT; CDR3 protein: CAITVSSGNTIYF
clone size: .; D gene: TRBD2; V gene: TRBV10-3; J gene: TRBJ2-1; CDR3 DNA: TGTGCCATCAGTGGGCAGACTAGCAGCGGTGAGCAGTTCTTC; CDR3 protein: CAISGQTSSGEQFF
clone size: once; D gene: .; V gene: TRBV19; J gene: TRBJ2-7; CDR3 DNA: TGTGCCAGTAGTGCAGGACACCCGACCTTCGAGCAGTACTTC; CDR3 protein: CASSAGHPTFEQYF
clone size: .; D gene: TRBD1; V gene: TRBV18; J gene: TRBJ2-7; CDR3 DNA: TGTGCCAGCTCACCACCGGGGACAGGGTGGGAGCAGTACTTC; CDR3 protein: CASSPPGTGWEQYF
clone size: .; D gene: .; V gene: TRBV19; J gene: TRBJ1-2; CDR3 DNA: TGTGCCAGTAGTCAATCGGGGGGCACGGTGATTACCAACTATGGCTACACCTTC; CDR3 protein: CASSQSGGTVITNYGYTF
clone size: .; D gene: TRBD1; V gene: TRBV27; J gene: TRBJ2-3; CDR3 DNA: TGTGCCAGCAGTTGGGTCAGGGGGAGCACAGATACGCAGTATTTT; CDR3 protein: CASSWVRGSTDTQYF
clone size: .; D gene: TRBD1; V gene: TRBV19; J gene: TRBJ1-1; CDR3 DNA: TGTGCCAGTAGTTCCCCGGACAGGGATGTCCGGGGCACTGAAGCTTTCTTT; CDR3 protein: CASSSPDRDVRGTEAFF
clone size: .; D gene: .; V gene: TRBV5-4; J gene: TRBJ2-1; CDR3 DNA: TGTGCCAGCAGCTTGGCGGTCTTGATTAATGAGCAGTTCTTC; CDR3 protein: CASSLAVLINEQFF
clone size: .; D gene: .; V gene: TRBV9; J gene: TRBJ2-2; CDR3 DNA: TGTGCCAGCAGCGGGAGGCGTTCCGGGGAGCTGTTTTTT; CDR3 protein: CASSGRRSGELFF
clone size: .; D gene: TRBD1; V gene: TRBV9; J gene: TRBJ2-2; CDR3 DNA: TGTGCCAGCGCCTCCGGGACAGCAACCGGGGAGCTGTTTTTT; CDR3 protein: CASASGTATGELFF
clone size: .; D gene: .; V gene: TRBV10-3; J gene: TRBJ1-2; CDR3 DNA: TGTGCCATCAGTGAGTCGGGCGAGGGGTTCGAGGGGGATGGCTACACCTTC; CDR3 protein: CAISESGEGFEGDGYTF
clone size: .; D gene: .; V gene: TRBV7-5; J gene: TRBJ1-1; CDR3 DNA: TGTGCCAGAAGCTTTGAAGGACAGGGGTGTGGAGACACTGAAGCTTTCTTT; CDR3 protein: CARSFEGQGCGDTEAFF
clone size: .; D gene: .; V gene: TRBV27; J gene: TRBJ2-5; CDR3 DNA: TGTGCCAGCAGCGGGGGGCTCCAAGAGACCCAGTACTTC; CDR3 protein: CASSGGLQETQYF
clone size: few; D gene: .; V gene: TRBV27; J gene: TRBJ1-3; CDR3 DNA: TGTGCCAGCAGTTCTTTAGGAGGGCAAGGAAACACCATATATTTT; CDR3 protein: CASSSLGGQGNTIYF
clone size: .; D gene: .; V gene: TRBV12-5; J gene: TRBJ1-2; CDR3 DNA: TGTGCTAGTGCCTACGGGCAGGGGCTGCCCTACACCTTC; CDR3 protein: CASAYGQGLPYTF
clone size: .; D gene: .; V gene: TRBV3-1/TRBV3-2; J gene: TRBJ2-5; CDR3 DNA: TGTGCCAGCAGCCGCTCCCTGGTCTCGCGGGGAGAGACCCAGTACTTC; CDR3 protein: CASSRSLVSRGETQYF
clone size: .; D gene: .; V gene: TRBV30; J gene: TRBJ2-5; CDR3 DNA: TGTGCCTGGGGGGGTCGGGGTGAGACCCAGTACTTC; CDR3 protein: CAWGGRGETQYF
clone size: .; D gene: .; V gene: TRBV11-2; J gene: TRBJ2-7; CDR3 DNA: TGTGCCAGCAGCGGACAGCGGAAGGCTGGGGAGCAGTACTTC; CDR3 protein: CASSGQRKAGEQYF
clone size: .; D gene: .; V gene: TRBV5-1; J gene: TRBJ2-1; CDR3 DNA: TGCGCCAGCAGCTTGTCGACTGGCTCCTACAATGAGCAGTTCTTC; CDR3 protein: CASSLSTGSYNEQFF
clone size: .; D gene: TRBD2; V gene: TRBV5-1; J gene: TRBJ2-1; CDR3 DNA: TGCGCCAGCAGCTTGGTTGCCGGGGGGACCTATACCTACAATGAGCAGTTCTTC; CDR3 protein: CASSLVAGGTYTYNEQFF
clone size: .; D gene: .; V gene: TRBV10-3; J gene: TRBJ2-5; CDR3 DNA: TGTGCCATCAGTGAAGGGGTCGAGACCCAGTACTTC; CDR3 protein: CAISEGVETQYF
clone size: few; D gene: TRBD1; V gene: TRBV5-4; J gene: TRBJ2-2; CDR3 DNA: TGTGCCAGCAGCTTCACCCTCGGGACAGGGTCCACCGGGGAGCTGTTTTTT; CDR3 protein: CASSFTLGTGSTGELFF
clone size: .; D gene: TRBD1; V gene: TRBV30; J gene: TRBJ1-4; CDR3 DNA: TGTGCCTGGAGTTGGGACAGCTATAATGAAAAACTGTTTTTT; CDR3 protein: CAWSWDSYNEKLFF
clone size: once; D gene: TRBD1; V gene: TRBV29-1; J gene: TRBJ1-1; CDR3 DNA: TGCAGCGTCGAGGGACAGGGCTACACTGAAGCTTTCTTT; CDR3 protein: CSVEGQGYTEAFF
clone size: .; D gene: .; V gene: TRBV18; J gene: TRBJ2-7; CDR3 DNA: TGTGCCAGCTCACCCGTGCGCGTAAGCGGAACCTACGAGCAGTACTTC; CDR3 protein: CASSPVRVSGTYEQYF
clone size: .; D gene: TRBD1; V gene: TRBV10-3; J gene: TRBJ1-3; CDR3 DNA: TGTGCCAGCGGGACAGGGGATAAAAACACCATATATTTT; CDR3 protein: CASGTGDKNTIYF
clone size: .; D gene: TRBD1; V gene: TRBV2; J gene: TRBJ1-5; CDR3 DNA: TGTGCCAGCAGCCGACAGGGGGAAAATCAGCCCCAGCATTTT; CDR3 protein: CASSRQGENQPQHF
clone size: .; D gene: .; V gene: TRBV11-1; J gene: TRBJ2-7; CDR3 DNA: TGTGCCAGCAGCTTAGCTAGTACCTACGAGCAGTACTTC; CDR3 protein: CASSLASTYEQYF
clone size: .; D gene: .; V gene: TRBV11-1; J gene: TRBJ1-1; CDR3 DNA: TGTGCCAGCCGACAGCGGGGATGGGAGACTGAAGCTTTCTTT; CDR3 protein: CASRQRGWETEAFF
clone size: .; D gene: .; V gene: TRBV9; J gene: TRBJ2-7; CDR3 DNA: TGTGCCAGCAGCCACGACAGCTACGAGCAGTACTTC; CDR3 protein: CASSHDSYEQYF
clone size: .; D gene: TRBD1; V gene: TRBV19; J gene: TRBJ1-5; CDR3 DNA: TGTGCCAGTAGTATCGGGACAGTTGATGCCTCCGGTCAGCCCCAGCATTTT; CDR3 protein: CASSIGTVDASGQPQHF
clone size: .; D gene: .; V gene: TRBV19; J gene: TRBJ1-1; CDR3 DNA: TGTGCCAGTAGTATAGGGGCTAGTGGCATTGCCCCGGGGGTGAACACTGAAGCTTTCTTT; CDR3 protein: CASSIGASGIAPGVNTEAFF
clone size: .; D gene: .; V gene: TRBV6-2/TRBV6-3; J gene: TRBJ1-5; CDR3 DNA: TGTGCCAGCAGTTACTTCGGGGTAAATCAGCCCCAGCATTTT; CDR3 protein: CASSYFGVNQPQHF
clone size: .; D gene: TRBD1; V gene: TRBV6-5; J gene: TRBJ1-1; CDR3 DNA: TGTGCCAGCAGCCTGGGACAGGGGGCACCAGCTTTCTTT; CDR3 protein: CASSLGQGAPAFF
clone size: .; D gene: TRBD1; V gene: TRBV19; J gene: TRBJ2-3; CDR3 DNA: TGTGCCAGTAGTTCGGACAGGATTACAGATACGCAGTATTTT; CDR3 protein: CASSSDRITDTQYF
clone size: .; D gene: TRBD1; V gene: TRBV9; J gene: TRBJ1-1; CDR3 DNA: TGTGCCAGCAGCGCCCCCGGGACAGAAAACACTGAAGCTTTCTTT; CDR3 protein: CASSAPGTENTEAFF
clone size: .; D gene: TRBD2; V gene: TRBV11-3; J gene: TRBJ2-7; CDR3 DNA: TGTGCCAGCAGTCGTGGACTAGCGGGAACCTACGAGCAGTACTTC; CDR3 protein: CASSRGLAGTYEQYF
clone size: .; D gene: .; V gene: TRBV18; J gene: TRBJ1-3; CDR3 DNA: TGTGCCAGCTCACCATATCGAGAAAACACCATATATTTT; CDR3 protein: CASSPYRENTIYF
clone size: .; D gene: .; V gene: TRBV4-2; J gene: TRBJ2-2; CDR3 DNA: TGTGCCAGCAGCCAAGGGGCTAGATTTGAGGCAGGGGCCGGGGAGCTGTTTTTT; CDR3 protein: CASSQGARFEAGAGELFF
clone size: .; D gene: .; V gene: TRBV11-3; J gene: TRBJ2-1; CDR3 DNA: TGTGCCAGCAGCTTAGAGGGGACATTAGCTGGCGATGAGCAGTTCTTC; CDR3 protein: CASSLEGTLAGDEQFF
clone size: .; D gene: TRBD1; V gene: TRBV6-2/TRBV6-3; J gene: TRBJ2-5; CDR3 DNA: TGTGCCAGCAGTTACTCCCGGGACAGCAAGAGTTTTCAAGAGACCCAGTACTTC; CDR3 protein: CASSYSRDSKSFQETQYF
clone size: .; D gene: .; V gene: TRBV18; J gene: TRBJ2-3; CDR3 DNA: TGTGCCAGCTCAGCATTCAGGGGTAGCACAGATACGCAGTATTTT; CDR3 protein: CASSAFRGSTDTQYF
clone size: once; D gene: TRBD2; V gene: TRBV6-5; J gene: TRBJ2-3; CDR3 DNA: TGTGCCAGCAGTTACTCTGCGGGGGGCGTCGCAGATACGCAGTATTTT; CDR3 protein: CASSYSAGGVADTQYF
clone size: .; D gene: TRBD2; V gene: TRBV5-4; J gene: TRBJ2-1; CDR3 DNA: TGTGCCAGCAGCTTGACGTCAGGGAGGGATAGTGAGCAGTTCTTC; CDR3 protein: CASSLTSGRDSEQFF
clone size: .; D gene: .; V gene: TRBV20-1; J gene: TRBJ2-2; CDR3 DNA: TGCAGTGCTAGTGGGGCGTCCGGGGAGCTGTTTTTT; CDR3 protein: CSASGASGELFF
clone size: few; D gene: TRBD1; V gene: TRBV6-5; J gene: TRBJ1-5; CDR3 DNA: TGTGCCACCCAGGCAGGGGGCCAGTATCAGCCCCAGCATTTT; CDR3 protein: CATQAGGQYQPQHF
clone size: .; D gene: .; V gene: TRBV4-1; J gene: TRBJ1-2; CDR3 DNA: TGCGCCAGCAGCCAAGATGGGGGAGGGTTCATCGGGGATGGCTACACCTTC; CDR3 protein: CASSQDGGGFIGDGYTF
clone size: .; D gene: TRBD2; V gene: TRBV6-1; J gene: TRBJ2-7; CDR3 DNA: TGTGCCAGCAGTGATTGGGGAGGGAGTACAACCTACGAGCAGTACTTC; CDR3 protein: CASSDWGGSTTYEQYF
clone size: once; D gene: .; V gene: TRBV18; J gene: TRBJ2-5; CDR3 DNA: TGTGCCAGCTCACCACTCGAGGGAGAGACCCAGTACTTC; CDR3 protein: CASSPLEGETQYF